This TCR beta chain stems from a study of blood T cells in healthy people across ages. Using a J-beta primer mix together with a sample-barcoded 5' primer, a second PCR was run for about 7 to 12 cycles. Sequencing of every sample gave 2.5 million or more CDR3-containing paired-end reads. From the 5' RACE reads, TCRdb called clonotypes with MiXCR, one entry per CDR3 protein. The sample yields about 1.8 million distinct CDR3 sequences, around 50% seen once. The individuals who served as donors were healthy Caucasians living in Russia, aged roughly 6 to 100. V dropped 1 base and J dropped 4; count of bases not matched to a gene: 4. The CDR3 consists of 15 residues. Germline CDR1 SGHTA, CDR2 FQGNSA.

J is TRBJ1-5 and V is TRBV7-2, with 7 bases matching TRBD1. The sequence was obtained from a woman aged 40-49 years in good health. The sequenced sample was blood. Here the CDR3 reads CASSLEETGNQPQHF. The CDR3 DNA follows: TGTGCCAGCAGCTTAGAAGAGACAGGGAATCAGCCCCAGCATTTT. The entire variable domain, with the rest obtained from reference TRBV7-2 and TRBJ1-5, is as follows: GAGVSQSPSNKVTEKGKDVELRCDPISGHTALYWYRQSLGQGLEFLIYFQGNSAPDKSGLPSDRFSAERTGGSVSTLTIQRTQQEDSAVYLCASSLEETGNQPQHFGDGTRLSIL.